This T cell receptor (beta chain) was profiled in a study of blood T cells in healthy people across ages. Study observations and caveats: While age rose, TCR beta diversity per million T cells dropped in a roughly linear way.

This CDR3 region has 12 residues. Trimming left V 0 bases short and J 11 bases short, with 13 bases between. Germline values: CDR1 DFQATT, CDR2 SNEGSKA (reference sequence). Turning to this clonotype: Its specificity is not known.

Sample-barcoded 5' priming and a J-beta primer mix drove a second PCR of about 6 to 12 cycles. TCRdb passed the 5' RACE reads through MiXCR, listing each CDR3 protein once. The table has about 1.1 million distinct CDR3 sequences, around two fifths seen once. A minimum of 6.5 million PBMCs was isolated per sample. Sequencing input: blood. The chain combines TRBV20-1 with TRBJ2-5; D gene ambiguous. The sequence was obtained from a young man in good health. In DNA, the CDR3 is TGCAGTGCTAGAGATTCGAGGTATGAGCAGTACTTC. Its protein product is CSARDSRYEQYF.